There are many counts of the clone carrying this T cell receptor beta chain. Its antigen is unknown. These data are taken from a study of identical twins. Findings and caveats of the study: In beta out-of-frame sequences, the excess sharing between twins was weaker. Clonotypes of the beta chain that were abundant in cord blood carried fewer insertions (memory repertoires showed none).

Germline CDR1 reads SGDLS; CDR2 reads YYNGEE. The CDR3 contains 16 residues. Germline trimming cut 0 bases from V and 4 bases from J; bases unmatched to any gene: 6. The cDNA had a unique molecular identifier and a template-switch universal primer site. One entry per CDR3 protein, called by TCRdb with MiXCR from the 5' RACE reads. The sample lists approximately 670,000 distinct CDR3 sequences; around 6% were seen once. This chain connects TRBV9 to TRBJ2-2; TRBD1 matches 7 bases. The sample consisted of naive T cells sorted from blood. This clonotype was sampled from a man aged 18 to 29 in good health. The CDR3 sequence is CASSVGGGVSTGELFF. The DNA for the CDR3 is TGTGCCAGCAGCGTAGGAGGGGGCGTAAGCACCGGGGAGCTGTTTTTT.